The T cell receptor beta chain under discussion was sequenced for a study of PD-L1 blockade in urothelial cancer (dated by TCRdb to about 2017). With respect to the entire study: Therapy was started in the mid-2010s for all patients, and atezolizumab 1,200 mg was administered intravenously every 3 weeks. Pretreatment blood TCR-seq was available for under 35 patients, at least one posttreatment blood collection was obtained for some 24 patients, and tumor TCR-seq was available for some 24 patients. Somatic, immune and clinical correlates of response to PD-L1 blockade with atezolizumab in urothelial cancer were the focus of an exploratory multi-omic analysis. Blood samples were analyzed at two time points: 3 weeks after treatment start (second dose) and 6 weeks after treatment start. Blood samples yielded a median of around 150,000 T cells and some 80,000 unique TCRs, with median clonality roughly 0.082. Under 10 patients reached durable clinical benefit, while about 20 patients did not. Whole exome sequencing and RNA sequencing of pretreatment tumors were performed alongside TCR sequencing in the same patients. An ECOG performance status of 0 or 1 was recorded for the patients, and 0 to 3 prior chemotherapy regimens had been received by the patients. TCR sequencing covered pretreatment tumor samples and matched, serially collected peripheral blood taken before and after atezolizumab treatment. About nine tenths of the roughly 29 patients were identified as males with urothelial cancer of bladder origin, and a prior smoking history was reported by 18 of 29 patients. Progression-free survival longer than 6 months counted as durable clinical benefit, and TCR features were additionally tested against both progression-free and overall survival. The research as a whole found: Because the sample size was small (n = 29) and many of the analyses were exploratory, the results are meant to be hypothesis-generating. Greater expansion of tumor-associated TCR clones in peripheral blood 3 weeks after the start of treatment was observed in patients with durable benefit (n of about 20, p = 0.022). A pretreatment peripheral blood TCR clonality below the median was linked to improved progression-free and overall survival.

Each PCR received spiked-in synthetic TCR analog templates so that absolute template abundance could be estimated from read counts. The immunoSEQ assay used bias-controlled V and J gene primers to amplify TCRbeta CDR3 regions from genomic DNA. Rearranged TCRbeta segments were sequenced at approximately 20X coverage. For the original study's pipeline: Clustering was used to correct sequencing errors, and CDR3s were annotated against IMGT so that V, D and J genes could be assigned. Only productive TCRbeta rearrangements were used in downstream analyses, excluding out-of-frame or stop-codon sequences. Clonality was computed as one minus Shannon entropy normalized by the log of the number of unique productive sequences. Fisher's exact test with Benjamini-Hochberg correction, using a cutoff of adjusted p below 0.01, was how clones that differed between time points or between blood and tumor were identified. TCRdb's version of the immuneACCESS table is confined to in-frame rearrangements and falls short of the full clone set. An unresolved V gene accounts for under half of the shortfall where checked; the remainder is of unknown origin. Clonal size and the V and J genes are those of that table, whereas D and trimming came from the DNA. The sample table contains around 45,000 clones; only one count was recorded for about four fifths of them. In total, the top ten clones hold around 16% of the sample.

Note on this clone: Its antigen has not been determined. Nothing much larger sits one base from this clone, and base qualities are not available.

Cut back by 2 bases and 2 bases, the V and J ends lie 10 bases apart. The CDR3 holds 15 amino acids from the cysteine to the phenylalanine. This entry keeps only the CDR3 DNA: 45 bases, framed from base 1. From a lookup of the germline V gene (reference sequence), CDR1 and CDR2 are SGHNT and YYREEE. What this sample's time point label stands for: peripheral blood 6 weeks after treatment start. The cohort included 29 patients with locally advanced or metastatic urothelial carcinoma who were treated at Memorial Sloan Kettering on a trial protocol. Peripheral blood mononuclear cells were collected pretreatment and during treatment, at between 1 and 8 total time points per patient. The Qiagen DNeasy Blood extraction kit was used to purify genomic DNA from total PBMCs and from tumor samples. PBMCs were collected pretreatment and during treatment and were isolated and stored as previously described.

Specimen: PBMCs, collected around atezolizumab (anti-PD-L1) treatment. This clonotype was sampled from a man in his sixties with urothelial cancer. The rearranged segments are TRBV5-4 and TRBJ2-2, with TRBD1 tentatively as D gene (5 bases match). This receptor has the CDR3 CASSLSQENTGELFF. In nucleotide form, the sequence is TGTGCCAGCAGCTTATCACAGGAAAACACCGGGGAGCTGTTTTTT.